The T cell receptor beta chain under discussion was sequenced for a study of cytomegalovirus exposure and HLA in healthy donors. In the PCR, 60 Vbeta and 13 Jbeta primers were used. Profiling relied on immunoSEQ multiplex PCR, and the TCRdb table lists in-frame clones only, not all of them. In the table there are 80,000 to 100,000 clones, 65% to 80% of which are singletons. Looked up from germline, CDR1 is SGHRS and CDR2 is YFSETQ. CDR3 length: 16 residues. The V end lost 0 bases, the J end lost 3 bases, and 13 bases lay between the germline ends. V and J are TRBV5-1 and TRBJ2-1; D might be TRBD2 (6 bases). This receptor was obtained from a woman between 18 and 30 years old in good health and CMV-seropositive. The material sequenced was PBMCs. The DNA for the CDR3 is TGCGCCAGCAGCTTGGAGGGGTCGGGACTCTACAATGAGCAGTTCTTC. This translates into CASSLEGSGLYNEQFF.